Sequencing of this T cell receptor (beta chain) was carried out in a study of beta chain features in type 1 diabetes listed by TCRdb under 2018. Looking at the study overall: Patients and healthy donors did not differ in mean age, gender distribution, total cell number or subset yield. A total of 85 million to 140 million sorted cells were examined across all samples, and a strong correlation was observed between cell number per subset and RNA yield. The study compared the TCRB repertoires of sorted circulating CD4+ T cell subsets in recently diagnosed type 1 diabetes patients with those in matched healthy donors. Whereas all 30 or so donors provided naive and central memory subsets, regulatory and stem cell-like memory subsets were isolated from just 8 patients and roughly eight healthy donors.

Note on this clone: Its binding antigen is unknown. No per-base quality is available; no much larger clone lies one base away.

Study-wide findings and limitations: Shorter templates might be favored by PCR, yet because patient and control samples were amplified and corrected together, any such skew would affect both groups equally. Only small numbers of individuals were included in the HLA sub-analyses, which left unresolved whether HLA type had any influence on TCRB rearrangement. Fewer insertions and more nucleotide deletions at VDJ recombination sites were observed in patients with type 1 diabetes, implying thymic rearrangement abnormalities. A moderate but significant shortening of TCRB CDR3 length was observed in type 1 diabetes patients in all four CD4+ subsets. Naive, central memory and regulatory TCRB repertoires appeared to be more alike among patients than among healthy donors. Because cDNA was sequenced instead of genomic DNA, activated cells with high expression could be over-represented, although the groups did not differ in activation or CD3 levels.

All of the isolated RNA was reverse transcribed with the High Capacity cDNA Reverse Transcription Kit, so expressed TCRB transcripts were sequenced. Deep immunoSEQ sequencing was applied to naive, central memory and regulatory T cell samples, giving an average of roughly 3.5 million total reads per sample. Sorted cells were lysed in RLT buffer and RNA was extracted with DNase-treated RNeasy Micro or Mini kits, depending on cell number. Each cell subset was processed separately to prevent cross-contamination, with patient and healthy donor samples processed together. TCRB sequences were amplified from cDNA with the immunoSEQ multiplex PCR, producing 87-bp fragments spanning the CDR3 region. The amplicons were sequenced using the Illumina HiSeq platform. Per the authors' processing: PCR bias was computationally corrected using synthetic template baselines, reads within Hamming distance 2 were collapsed, and singletons that could not be merged were discarded. Reads were aligned against IMGT to assign V, D and J genes, CDR3 length and insertions or deletions at six rearrangement sites. Clonotype counts were normalized to sorted cell number within each subset before computing true diversity and Gini coefficients with the tcR R package. Repertoire sharing was quantified using the overlap coefficient calculated on TCRB nucleotide sequences. Out-of-frame TCRB sequences from naive cells were analyzed to stand in for the pre-selection repertoire. The clones in this table, taken by TCRdb from immuneACCESS, are in-frame only. Not every clone is retained; where verified, under half of the shortfall comes from an unresolved V gene, and the cause of the rest is unknown. The D gene and trimming were derived from the DNA, and the V and J assignments and clone size from that table. In all, the sample holds about 350,000 clones, and around 20% of those were seen once. Of the sample, under 0.05% falls within the top ten clones.

A single peripheral blood draw of about 120 mL on average was collected from each donor into heparinised tubes. Using a panel that included CD45RO, CCR7, CD25, CD127, CD95 and CD27, naive, central memory, regulatory and stem cell-like memory CD4+ T cells were sorted on a BD FACSAria II. A purity above 95% was achieved for all sorted populations. PBMCs were separated immediately by Lymphoprep density gradient centrifugation and were stained directly, without being cultured. To minimize batch effects, samples were stained and sorted in pairs, one healthy donor with one patient per experiment. This TCR came from a woman in her late teens or twenties in good health. The sequencing sample was made of naive CD4+ T cells from blood. Read against the paper, the sample's cell subset or site label means: true naive CD4+ T cells.

CDR3 sequence: CASSLDRTRVGYTF. The nucleotide sequence is given as TGTGCCAGCAGCCTCGACAGGACCCGAGTCGGCTACACCTTC. The V and J segments used are TRBV7-8 and TRBJ1-2; the D region possibly corresponds to TRBD1 (6 bases align). The cysteine opens and the phenylalanine closes a CDR3 of 14 amino acids. Just the 42-base CDR3 DNA is kept, in frame starting at base 1. The germline ends are 18 bases apart after V is trimmed by 5 bases and J by 8 bases. The germline V gene encodes CDR1 SGHVS and CDR2 FQNEAQ.